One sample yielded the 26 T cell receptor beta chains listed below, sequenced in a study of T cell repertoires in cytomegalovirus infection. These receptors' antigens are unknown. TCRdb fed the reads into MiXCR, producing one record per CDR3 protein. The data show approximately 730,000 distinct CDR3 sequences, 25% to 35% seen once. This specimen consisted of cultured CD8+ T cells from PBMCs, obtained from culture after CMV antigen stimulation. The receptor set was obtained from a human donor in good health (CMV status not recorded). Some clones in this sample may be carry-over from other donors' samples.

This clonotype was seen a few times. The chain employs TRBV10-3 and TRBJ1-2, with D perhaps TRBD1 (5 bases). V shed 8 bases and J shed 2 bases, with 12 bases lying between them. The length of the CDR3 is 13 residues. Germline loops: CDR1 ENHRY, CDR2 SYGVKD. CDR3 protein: CAIGGERNYGYTF. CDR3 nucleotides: TGTGCCATCGGGGGAGAAAGGAACTATGGCTACACCTTC.

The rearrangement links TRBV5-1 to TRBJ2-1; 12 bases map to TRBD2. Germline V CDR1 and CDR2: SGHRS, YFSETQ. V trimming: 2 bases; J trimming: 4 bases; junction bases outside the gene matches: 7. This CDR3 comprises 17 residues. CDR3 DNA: TGCGCCAGCAGCTTCAAGACTAGCGGGGGACCTTACAATGAGCAGTTCTTC. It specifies CASSFKTSGGPYNEQFF.

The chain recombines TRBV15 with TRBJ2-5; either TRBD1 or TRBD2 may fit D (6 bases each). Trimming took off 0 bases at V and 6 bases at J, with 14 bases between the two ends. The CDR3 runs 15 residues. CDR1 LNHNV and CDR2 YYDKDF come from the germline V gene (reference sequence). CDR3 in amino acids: CATSRDRRRGKTQYF. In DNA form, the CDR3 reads TGTGCCACCAGCAGAGATCGTAGGAGGGGGAAGACCCAGTACTTC.

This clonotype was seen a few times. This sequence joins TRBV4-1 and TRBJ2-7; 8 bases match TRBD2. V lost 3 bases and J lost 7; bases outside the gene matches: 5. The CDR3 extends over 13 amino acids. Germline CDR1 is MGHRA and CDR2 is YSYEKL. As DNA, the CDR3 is TGCGCCAGCAGCCATAGCGGGGTAATGGAGCAGTACTTC. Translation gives CASSHSGVMEQYF.

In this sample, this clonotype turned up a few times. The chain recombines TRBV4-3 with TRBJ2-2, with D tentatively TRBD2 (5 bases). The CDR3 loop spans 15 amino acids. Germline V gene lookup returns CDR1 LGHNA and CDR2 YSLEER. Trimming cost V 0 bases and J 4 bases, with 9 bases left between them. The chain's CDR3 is CASSQDPGSTGELFF. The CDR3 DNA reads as TGCGCCAGCAGCCAAGATCCGGGGTCCACCGGGGAGCTGTTTTTT.

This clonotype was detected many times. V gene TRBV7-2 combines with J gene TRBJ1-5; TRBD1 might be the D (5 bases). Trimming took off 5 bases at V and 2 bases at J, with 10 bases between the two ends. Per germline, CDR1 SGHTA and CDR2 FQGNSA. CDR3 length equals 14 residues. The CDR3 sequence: CASSGQGGNQPQHF. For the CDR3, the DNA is TGTGCCAGCAGCGGCCAGGGTGGCAATCAGCCCCAGCATTTT.

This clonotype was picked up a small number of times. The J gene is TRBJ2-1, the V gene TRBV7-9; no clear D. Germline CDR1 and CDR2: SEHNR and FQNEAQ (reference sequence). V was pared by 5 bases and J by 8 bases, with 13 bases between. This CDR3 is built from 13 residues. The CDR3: CASSIHTSDEQFF. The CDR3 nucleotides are TGTGCCAGCAGCATACATACTTCCGATGAGCAGTTCTTC.

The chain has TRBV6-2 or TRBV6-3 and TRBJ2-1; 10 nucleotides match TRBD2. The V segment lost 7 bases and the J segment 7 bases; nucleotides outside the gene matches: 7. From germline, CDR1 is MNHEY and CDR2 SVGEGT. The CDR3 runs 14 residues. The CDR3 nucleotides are TGTGCCAGCAAAGCGGGGGGGCCGATGAATGAGCAGTTCTTC. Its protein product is CASKAGGPMNEQFF.

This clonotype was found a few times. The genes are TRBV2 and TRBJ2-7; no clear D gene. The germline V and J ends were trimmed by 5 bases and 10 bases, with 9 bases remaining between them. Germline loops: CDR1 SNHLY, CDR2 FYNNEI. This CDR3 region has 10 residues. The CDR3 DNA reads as TGTGCCAGCAGTCGTCCTAAACAGTACGTC. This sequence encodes CASSRPKQYV.

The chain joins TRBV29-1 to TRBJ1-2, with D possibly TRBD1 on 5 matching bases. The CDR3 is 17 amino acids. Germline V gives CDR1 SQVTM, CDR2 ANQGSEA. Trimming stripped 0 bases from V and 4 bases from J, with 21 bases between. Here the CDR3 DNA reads TGCAGCGTTGAAGAGAGGGGACCGCTATCTACGGGCTATGGCTACACCTTC. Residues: CSVEERGPLSTGYGYTF.

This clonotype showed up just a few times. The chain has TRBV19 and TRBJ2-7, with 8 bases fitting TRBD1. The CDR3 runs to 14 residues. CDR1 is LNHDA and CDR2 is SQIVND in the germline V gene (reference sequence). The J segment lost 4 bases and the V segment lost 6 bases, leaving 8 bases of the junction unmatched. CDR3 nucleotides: TGTGCCAGTAGCTCAGGGACAGGAGAATACGAGCAGTACTTC. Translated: CASSSGTGEYEQYF.

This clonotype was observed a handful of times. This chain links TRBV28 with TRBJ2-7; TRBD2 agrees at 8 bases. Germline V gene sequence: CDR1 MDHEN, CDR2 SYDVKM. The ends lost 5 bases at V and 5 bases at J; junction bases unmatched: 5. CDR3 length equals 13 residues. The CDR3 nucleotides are TGTGCCAGCAGTCCCGAAGCGGGGGACGAGCAGTACGTC. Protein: CASSPEAGDEQYV.

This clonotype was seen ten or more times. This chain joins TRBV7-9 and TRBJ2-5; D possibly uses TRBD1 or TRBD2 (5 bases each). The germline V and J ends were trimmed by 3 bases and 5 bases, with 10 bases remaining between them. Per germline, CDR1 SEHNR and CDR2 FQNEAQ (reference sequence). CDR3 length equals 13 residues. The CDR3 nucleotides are TGTGCCAGCAGCTTGAACGGGGCGGAGACCCAGTACTTC. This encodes CASSLNGAETQYF.

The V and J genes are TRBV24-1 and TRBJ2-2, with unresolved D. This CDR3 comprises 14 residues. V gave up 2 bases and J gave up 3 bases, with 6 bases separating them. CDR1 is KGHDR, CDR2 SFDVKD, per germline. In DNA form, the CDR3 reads TGTGCCACCAGTGATTGGAGTTACACCGGGGAGCTGTTTTTT. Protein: CATSDWSYTGELFF.

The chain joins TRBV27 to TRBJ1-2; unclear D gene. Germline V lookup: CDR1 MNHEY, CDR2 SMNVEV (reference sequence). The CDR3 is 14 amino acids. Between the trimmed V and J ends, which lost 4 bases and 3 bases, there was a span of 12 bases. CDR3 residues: CASSYLDGYYGYTF. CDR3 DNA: TGTGCCAGCAGTTACCTGGACGGATACTATGGCTACACCTTC.

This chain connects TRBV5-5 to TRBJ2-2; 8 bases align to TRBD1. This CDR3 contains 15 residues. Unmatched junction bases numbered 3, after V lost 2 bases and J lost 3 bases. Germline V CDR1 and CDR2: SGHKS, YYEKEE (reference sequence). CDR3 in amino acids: CASSFDRGDTGELFF. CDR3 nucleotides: TGTGCCAGCAGCTTCGACAGGGGTGACACCGGGGAGCTGTTTTTT. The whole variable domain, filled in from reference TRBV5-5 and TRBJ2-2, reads DAGVTQSPTHLIKTRGQQVTLRCSPISGHKSVSWYQQVLGQGPQFIFQYYEKEERGRGNFPDRFSARQFPNYSSELNVNALLLGDSALYLCASSFDRGDTGELFFGEGSRLTVL.

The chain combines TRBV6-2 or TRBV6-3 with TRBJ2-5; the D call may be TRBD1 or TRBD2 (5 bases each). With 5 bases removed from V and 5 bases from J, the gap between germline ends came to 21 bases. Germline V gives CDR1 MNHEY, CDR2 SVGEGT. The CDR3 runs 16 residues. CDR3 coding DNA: TGTGCCAGCAGTGAAGTAGGGGACGGACGTAAGGAGACCCAGTACTTC. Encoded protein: CASSEVGDGRKETQYF.

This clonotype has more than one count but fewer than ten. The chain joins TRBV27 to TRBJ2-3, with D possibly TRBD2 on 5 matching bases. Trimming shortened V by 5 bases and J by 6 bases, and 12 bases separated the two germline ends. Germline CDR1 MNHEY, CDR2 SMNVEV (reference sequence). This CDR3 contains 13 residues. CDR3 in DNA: TGTGCCAGCAGTATAAATACGGGGGATACGCAGTATTTT. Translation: CASSINTGDTQYF.

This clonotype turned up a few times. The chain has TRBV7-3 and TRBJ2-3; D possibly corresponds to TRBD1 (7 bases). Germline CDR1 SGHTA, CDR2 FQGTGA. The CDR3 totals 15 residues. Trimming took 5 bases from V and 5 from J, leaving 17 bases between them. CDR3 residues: CASSPIGGTVDTQYF. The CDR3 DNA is TGTGCCAGCAGCCCCATAGGGGGGACAGTAGATACGCAGTATTTT.

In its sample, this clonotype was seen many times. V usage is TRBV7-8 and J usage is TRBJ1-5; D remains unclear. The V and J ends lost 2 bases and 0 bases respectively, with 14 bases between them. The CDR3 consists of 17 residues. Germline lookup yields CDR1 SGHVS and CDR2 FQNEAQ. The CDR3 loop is CASSLRAGPYSNQPQHF. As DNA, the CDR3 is TGTGCCAGCAGCTTACGCGCCGGGCCATATAGCAATCAGCCCCAGCATTTT.

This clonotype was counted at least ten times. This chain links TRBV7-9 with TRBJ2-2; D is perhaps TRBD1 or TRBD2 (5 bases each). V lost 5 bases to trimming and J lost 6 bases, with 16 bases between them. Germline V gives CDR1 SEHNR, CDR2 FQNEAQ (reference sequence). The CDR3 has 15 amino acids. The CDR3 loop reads CASSSPGTSAGELFF. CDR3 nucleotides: TGTGCCAGCAGCAGTCCCGGGACCAGCGCCGGGGAGCTGTTTTTT.

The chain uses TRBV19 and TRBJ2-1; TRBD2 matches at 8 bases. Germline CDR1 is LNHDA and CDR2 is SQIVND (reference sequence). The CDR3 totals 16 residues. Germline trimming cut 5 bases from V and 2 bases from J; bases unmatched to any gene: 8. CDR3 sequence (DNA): TGTGCCAGTAGTTACCCAGCGGGGGCCACCTACAATGAGCAGTTCTTC. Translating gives CASSYPAGATYNEQFF. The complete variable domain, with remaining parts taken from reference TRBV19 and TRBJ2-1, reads DGGITQSPKYLFRKEGQNVTLSCEQNLNHDAMYWYRQDPGQGLRLIYYSQIVNDFQKGDIAEGYSVSREKKESFPLTVTSAQKNPTAFYLCASSYPAGATYNEQFFGPGTRLTVL.

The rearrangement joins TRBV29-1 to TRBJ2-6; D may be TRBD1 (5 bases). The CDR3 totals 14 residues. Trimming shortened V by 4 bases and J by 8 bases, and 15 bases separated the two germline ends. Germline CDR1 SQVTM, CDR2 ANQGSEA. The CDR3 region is CSVATKGFPNVLTF. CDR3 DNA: TGCAGCGTTGCTACAAAGGGGTTTCCCAACGTCCTGACTTTC.

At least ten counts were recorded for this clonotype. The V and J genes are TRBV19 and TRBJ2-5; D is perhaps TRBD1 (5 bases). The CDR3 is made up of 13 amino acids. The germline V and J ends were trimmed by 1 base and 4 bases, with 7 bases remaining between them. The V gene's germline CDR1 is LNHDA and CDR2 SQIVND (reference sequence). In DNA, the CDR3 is TGTGCCAGTAGTATAGTAAGGGGAGAGACCCAGTACTTC. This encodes CASSIVRGETQYF.

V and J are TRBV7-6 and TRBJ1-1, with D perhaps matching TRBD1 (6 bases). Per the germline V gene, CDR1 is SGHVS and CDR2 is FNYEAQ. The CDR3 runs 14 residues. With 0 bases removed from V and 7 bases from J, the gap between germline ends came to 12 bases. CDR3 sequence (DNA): TGTGCCAGCAGCTTAGCGGGGGGGCTTCATGAAGCTTTCTTT. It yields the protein CASSLAGGLHEAFF.

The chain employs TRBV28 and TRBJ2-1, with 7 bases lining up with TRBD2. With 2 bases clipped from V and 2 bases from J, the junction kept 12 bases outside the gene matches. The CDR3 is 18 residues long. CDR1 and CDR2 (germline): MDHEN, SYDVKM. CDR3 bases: TGTGCCAGCAGTTTAATAATCGGGCTAGCGGTACCCTACAATGAGCAGTTCTTC. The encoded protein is CASSLIIGLAVPYNEQFF.